The sequence of this T cell receptor beta chain was determined in a study of CD8 T cells in Susac syndrome. An input of roughly 0.5 to 1 ug of RNA was subjected to reverse transcription using random hexamers. TCRdb recomputed calls from the immunoSEQ multiplex PCR reads with MiXCR, one row per CDR3 protein. Of hundreds of thousands of distinct CDR3 sequences listed, almost 97% are singletons. J gave up 5 bases and V 7 bases, and 5 bases lay outside the gene matches. This CDR3 has 14 amino acids. Germline V gene sequence: CDR1 SNHLY, CDR2 FYNNEI. Sequencing was done on a sample of CD4+ T cells from PBMCs. The rearrangement uses TRBV2 and TRBJ2-2, with 9 bases identical to TRBD1. This TCR was recovered from a human donor with Susac syndrome. The CDR3 here is CASNYRGQTGELFF. CDR3 in DNA: TGTGCCAGCAACTACAGGGGGCAAACCGGGGAGCTGTTTTTT. The whole variable domain, remainder taken from reference TRBV2 and TRBJ2-2, is EPEVTQTPSHQVTQMGQEVILRCVPISNHLYFYWYRQILGQKVEFLVSFYNNEISEKSEIFDDQFSVERPDGSNFTLKIRSTKLEDSAMYFCASNYRGQTGELFFGEGSRLTVL.